Listed here are 14 T cell receptor beta chains from one sample, sequenced in a study of tumor-infiltrating lymphocytes in primary liver carcinoma. The investigators made TCR beta cDNA from about 500 ng total RNA, using a constant-region primer. Libraries covering TCR beta were generated through three nested multiplex PCR rounds (using a slightly modified ARM-PCR). The two initial PCR rounds, about 9 cycles each, used TRBV1-TRBV30 forward and C-beta reverse primers. In TCRdb, the multiplex PCR reads were re-called with MiXCR into one record per CDR3 protein. Of about 120,000 distinct CDR3 sequences in the sample, under 70% were seen once. For each extraction, RNA and DNA were obtained together from around 20-30 mg of unsorted bulk tissue. The specimen was tumor-adjacent normal liver tissue. Receptors were obtained from a woman aged 60 to 75 with primary liver carcinoma and hepatitis B virus infection.

For this clonotype: Here the CDR3 omits its conserved ending phenylalanine or tryptophan, so a read error is the likely source. Because the CDR3's place on the DNA is in doubt, the DNA is left out and the CDR3 is given as listed by TCRdb. The V and J genes are TRBV29-1 and TRBJ2-3; TRBD1, as called in the table, went unchecked against the DNA. The CDR3 extends over 11 residues, inclusive of both ends. The germline V gene encodes CDR1 SQVTM and CDR2 ANQGSEA. CDR3 amino acids: CGVADRERVYL.

With regard to this clonotype: Relative to the germline gene, one junction end is altered; a read error may explain this. The chain links TRBV11-2 to TRBJ2-7; D unresolved. Germline V lookup: CDR1 SGHAT, CDR2 FQNNGV. The CDR3 is 14 amino acids. DNA of the CDR3: TGTGCAAGCAGCTTAGCCGTGAGAACCTACGAGGAGTACTTC. The encoded protein is CASSLAVRTYEEYF. Drawing the rest from reference TRBV11-2 and TRBJ2-7, the complete variable domain is EAGVAQSPRYKIIEKRQSVAFWCNPISGHATLYWYQQILGQGPKLLIQFQNNGVVDDSQLPKDRFSAERLKGVDSTLKIQPAKLEDSAVYLCASSLAVRTYEEYFGPGTRLTVT.

This clonotype was counted at least ten times. V gene TRBV30 combines with J gene TRBJ1-2; D unclear. With 5 bases removed from V and 6 bases from J, the gap between germline ends came to 22 bases. Germline V CDR1 and CDR2: GTSNPN, SVGIG (reference sequence). The CDR3 consists of 15 residues. This CDR3 is CAWHPPSRYNNGYTF. CDR3 DNA sequence: TGTGCCTGGCACCCTCCGTCGAGATACAATAATGGCTACACCTTC.

Only one count was recorded for this clonotype. Compared with germline, one end of the junction differs, possibly owing to a read error. V and J are TRBV11-3 and TRBJ2-1; 7 bases agree with TRBD1. Germline CDR1 SGHNT, CDR2 YENEEA. The CDR3 totals 13 residues. This chain's CDR3 is CVSSRDRNNEQCF. CDR3 in DNA: TGTGTCAGCAGCCGGGACAGAAACAATGAGCAGTGTTTC.

With regard to this clonotype: Relative to the germline gene, one junction end is altered; a read error may explain this. The V gene is TRBV4-1, the J gene TRBJ1-1; D unclear. CDR3 size: 17 residues. Per germline, CDR1 MGHRA and CDR2 YSYEKL. The CDR3 DNA reads TGCGCCAGCAGCCAAGATGGGTTACGAGGCATGAACTCTGAAGCTTTCTTT. Its translation: CASSQDGLRGMNSEAFF.

This clonotype was counted many times. The genes are TRBV28 and TRBJ2-1; a possible D gene is TRBD2 (6 bases). V shed 4 bases and J shed 6 bases, with 16 bases lying between them. This CDR3 contains 15 residues. Looked up from germline, CDR1 is MDHEN and CDR2 is SYDVKM. CDR3 in amino acids: CASSSWRESSNEQFF. CDR3 in DNA: TGTGCCAGCAGTTCCTGGCGGGAATCGAGCAATGAGCAGTTCTTC.

The chain couples TRBV12-5 to TRBJ1-2; D gene uncertain. Germline CDR1 is LGHNT and CDR2 is FRNRAP. V shed 4 bases and J shed 8 bases, with 17 bases lying between them. This CDR3 has 14 amino acids. DNA for the CDR3: TGTGCTAGTGGTTGGGTACATTCGGGAGGCGGCTACACCTTC. Encoded protein: CASGWVHSGGGYTF.

This clonotype appeared a single time. This chain joins TRBV2 and TRBJ2-2; 9 bases fit TRBD1. CDR1 is SNHLY and CDR2 is FYNNEI in the germline V gene. The CDR3 is made up of 15 amino acids. The V and J ends lost 6 bases and 0 bases, in that order; junction bases with no gene match: 2. The CDR3 spells CASRRQGANTGELFF. The CDR3, as DNA: TGTGCCAGCAGACGACAGGGGGCGAACACCGGGGAGCTGTTTTTT.

This clonotype was detected once. Possible read error: a much larger clone is one base away. V and J are TRBV29-1 and TRBJ1-1; TRBD1 aligns across 8 bases. The junction had 6 bases not matched to a gene; V was cut back by 6 bases and J by 3 bases. From germline, CDR1 is SQVTM and CDR2 ANQGSEA. This CDR3 comprises 13 residues. CDR3 loop: CSVKQGVDTEAFF. CDR3 DNA sequence: TGCAGCGTAAAACAGGGGGTTGACACTGAAGCTTTCTTT.

Comments on this clonotype: This CDR3 fails to terminate in the conserved phenylalanine or tryptophan, so it likely reflects a read error. This chain joins TRBV6-5 and TRBJ2-7, with a weak D call TRBD1 (5 bases). The CDR3 sequence is 13 residues long. Germline V gene lookup returns CDR1 MNHEY and CDR2 SVGAGI. CDR3 bases: TGTGCCAGTAGTCAGGACACCGGCTACGAACAGTACCTC. It is translated as CASSQDTGYEQYL.

V usage is TRBV29-1 and J usage is TRBJ2-5, with D perhaps TRBD1 or TRBD2 (5 bases each). From germline, CDR1 is SQVTM and CDR2 ANQGSEA. This CDR3 contains 12 residues. The germline V and J ends were trimmed by 3 bases and 12 bases, with 17 bases remaining between them. CDR3: CSVDRGEEAKYF. CDR3 bases: TGCAGCGTTGATAGAGGGGAAGAGGCCAAGTACTTC. Filled out from reference TRBV29-1 and TRBJ2-5, the complete variable domain reads SAVISQKPSRDICQRGTSLTIQCQVDSQVTMMFWYRQQPGQSLTLIATANQGSEATYESGFVIDKFPISRPNLTFSTLTVSNMSPEDSSIYLCSVDRGEEAKYFGPGTRLLVL.

This chain uses TRBV5-5 with TRBJ1-1; D ambiguous. In germline, CDR1 is SGHKS, CDR2 YYEKEE (reference sequence). Between the trimmed V and J ends, which lost 2 bases and 5 bases, there was a span of 13 bases. CDR3 size: 14 residues. The chain's CDR3 is CASSLVTLRTEAFF. The CDR3, as DNA: TGTGCCAGCAGCTTAGTTACCCTGAGGACTGAAGCTTTCTTT.

Of note for this clonotype: A junction end diverges from the germline sequence, so it may reflect a read error. The rearrangement uses TRBV5-4 and TRBJ1-2; 9 nucleotides match TRBD1. The germline CDR1 and CDR2 sequences are SGHNT and YYREEE (reference sequence). The CDR3 is 15 amino acids. For the CDR3, the DNA is TGTACCAGCAGCTCGCGGACAGGGGATAACTATGGCTACACCTTC. Its translation is CTSSSRTGDNYGYTF.

On this clonotype itself: This may be a read error, as it is one base from a much larger clone. The J gene is TRBJ2-7, the V gene TRBV6-6, with no clear D. CDR1 and CDR2 from the germline V gene are MNHNY and SVGAGI (reference sequence). This CDR3 comprises 13 residues. In DNA form, the CDR3 reads TGTGCCAGCATCCCGAATCCTTCCTACGAGCAGCACTTC. Amino acid sequence: CASIPNPSYEQHF.